There are many counts of the clone carrying this T cell receptor beta chain. The antigen remains undetermined. The entry originates in a study of response to subunit inactivated influenza vaccine. Study outcomes and limitations: Only a handful of new T cells, the authors suggested, are recruited with each seasonal influenza vaccination.

TCRdb re-derived calls from the RT-PCR reads in MiXCR, one entry per CDR3 protein. Of 430,000 or so distinct CDR3 sequences listed, roughly 9.8% are singletons. Trimming took 0 bases from V and 7 from J, leaving 19 bases between them. This CDR3 contains 16 residues. CDR1 and CDR2 (germline): LGHNA, YSLEER. This TCR was recovered from a man aged 45-65 years who received an inactivated influenza vaccine. The chain employs TRBV4-3 and TRBJ2-7, with D possibly being TRBD1 or TRBD2 (5 bases each). The starting material was PBMCs from blood, obtained roughly 45 days after vaccination. CDR3 sequence reads: CASSQESGSTQGEQYF. DNA of the CDR3: TGCGCCAGCAGCCAAGAATCGGGGTCCACCCAGGGAGAGCAGTACTTC.